Below, 12 T cell receptor beta chains from the same sample are listed, as sequenced in a study of blood T cell repertoires in COVID-19. Repertoires were generated with immunoSEQ multiplex PCR, while TCRdb's copy carries only in-frame clones and drops some. Found here are some 490,000 clones, approximately 83% of them singletons; the top ten hold under 4%. Sequencing was carried out using peripheral blood. The receptors come from a human donor in a cohort sampled during active COVID-19.

This chain uses TRBV14 with TRBJ1-1; TRBD1 might be the D (6 bases). V lost 2 bases, J lost 1 base, and 11 bases lay in between. From germline, CDR1 is SGHDN and CDR2 FVKESK. This CDR3 is built from 15 residues. Here the CDR3 reads CASSQLRGRNTEAFF. Written as DNA, the CDR3 is TGTGCCAGCAGCCAACTAAGGGGGAGGAACACTGAAGCTTTCTTT.

This sequence joins TRBV10-3 and TRBJ2-7; 7 bases align to TRBD1. Germline CDR1 ENHRY, CDR2 SYGVKD. The CDR3 sequence is 13 residues long. Trimming at V came to 4 bases and at J to 2 bases, leaving 2 bases not matched to a gene. CDR3: CAISGDSTYEQYF. The CDR3 nucleotides are TGTGCCATCAGTGGGGACAGCACCTACGAGCAGTACTTC.

The chain carries TRBV9 and TRBJ2-1; 10 nucleotides match TRBD2. V was pared by 3 bases and J by 7 bases, with 4 bases of the junction left unmatched. Germline loops: CDR1 SGDLS, CDR2 YYNGEE. The CDR3 spans 14 residues. CDR3 sequence (DNA): TGTGCCAGCAGCGCTAGCGGGAGACTTAATGAGCAGTTCTTC. Translation gives CASSASGRLNEQFF.

The V and J genes are TRBV6-5 and TRBJ2-3; 10 bases map to TRBD2. The CDR3 sequence is 15 residues long. Germline lookup yields CDR1 MNHEY and CDR2 SVGAGI. J lost 5 bases, V lost 6 bases, and 8 bases had no gene match. CDR3: CASRSGRALGDTQYF. The CDR3 bases are TGTGCCAGCAGAAGCGGGAGGGCCCTCGGAGATACGCAGTATTTT.

The rearrangement joins TRBV2 to TRBJ2-7; D is ambiguous. The CDR3 loop spans 13 amino acids. With 6 bases removed from V and 6 bases from J, the gap between germline ends came to 15 bases. Germline CDR1 SNHLY, CDR2 FYNNEI. The CDR3 nucleotides are TGTGCCAGCAGCATTACCCTTAACAGCGAGCAGTACTTC. It encodes CASSITLNSEQYF. Full variable domain (missing parts from reference TRBV2 and TRBJ2-7): EPEVTQTPSHQVTQMGQEVILRCVPISNHLYFYWYRQILGQKVEFLVSFYNNEISEKSEIFDDQFSVERPDGSNFTLKIRSTKLEDSAMYFCASSITLNSEQYFGPGTRLTVT.

V usage is TRBV6-2 or TRBV6-3 and J usage is TRBJ2-2, with D maybe TRBD1 (6 bases). The CDR3 contains 16 residues. Germline CDR1 reads MNHEY; CDR2 reads SVGEGT. The V end lost 0 bases, the J end lost 4 bases, and 12 bases lay between the germline ends. The CDR3 here is CASSYSPQGRTGELFF. CDR3 coding DNA: TGTGCCAGCAGTTACTCGCCCCAGGGGCGCACCGGGGAGCTGTTTTTT.

The gene calls are TRBV5-1 and TRBJ1-4, with 10 bases matching TRBD1. CDR3 size: 19 residues. The V gene's germline CDR1 is SGHRS and CDR2 YFSETQ. The V segment lost 3 bases and the J segment 6 bases; nucleotides outside the gene matches: 17. DNA of the CDR3: TGCGCCAGCAGCTGGGCCGGGACAGGGGCCAATTTGGCTGATGAAAAACTGTTTTTT. Translated: CASSWAGTGANLADEKLFF.

This clone was counted once. J is TRBJ1-1 and V is TRBV12-1; TRBD1 reflects the table's D call only, with no check against the DNA. TRBV12-1 is noted as a pseudogene. This CDR3 comprises 15 residues. The CDR3 bases are TGTGCCAGCAACGGCAGGGGGCGGGGGAACACTGAAGCTTTCTTT. It yields the protein CASNGRGRGNTEAFF.

The V gene is TRBV29-1, the J gene TRBJ1-1, with unresolved D. Germline V gives CDR1 SQVTM, CDR2 ANQGSEA. V lost 7 bases, J lost 5 bases, and 11 bases lay in between. The CDR3 contains 11 residues. CDR3 DNA: TGCAGCGCAATACAGCCGACTGAAGCTTTCTTT. Its protein is CSAIQPTEAFF. Together with reference TRBV29-1 and TRBJ1-1, the CDR3 gives the full variable domain: SAVISQKPSRDICQRGTSLTIQCQVDSQVTMMFWYRQQPGQSLTLIATANQGSEATYESGFVIDKFPISRPNLTFSTLTVSNMSPEDSSIYLCSAIQPTEAFFGQGTRLTVV.

This chain links TRBV2 with TRBJ1-6; 8 bases match TRBD1. The CDR3 consists of 17 residues. Germline loops: CDR1 SNHLY, CDR2 FYNNEI. With 6 bases clipped from V and 4 bases from J, the junction kept 11 bases outside the gene matches. This CDR3 is CASRGRAGGQYNSPLHF. The DNA of the CDR3 is TGTGCCAGCAGGGGTCGGGCAGGGGGCCAGTATAATTCACCCCTCCACTTT.

This clone occurred once. The J gene is TRBJ2-2, the V gene TRBV12-5; 11 positions agree with TRBD2. This CDR3 has 17 amino acids. With 5 bases clipped from V and 4 bases from J, the junction kept 9 bases outside the gene matches. Germline CDR1 and CDR2: LGHNT and FRNRAP. This CDR3 reads CASGTLAGGPGTGELFF. In DNA, the CDR3 is TGTGCTAGTGGTACGTTAGCGGGAGGGCCGGGCACCGGGGAGCTGTTTTTT.

The genes are TRBV30 and TRBJ2-7, with 7 bases matching TRBD2. CDR1 GTSNPN and CDR2 SVGIG come from the germline V gene (reference sequence). The junction had 7 bases not matched to a gene; V was cut back by 2 bases and J by 6 bases. This CDR3 comprises 13 residues. This chain's CDR3 is CAWSSGTTREQYF. Written as DNA, the CDR3 is TGTGCCTGGAGTTCCGGGACTACCCGCGAGCAGTACTTC. The whole variable domain, filled in from reference TRBV30 and TRBJ2-7, reads SQTIHQWPATLVQPVGSPLSLECTVEGTSNPNLYWYRQAAGRGLQLLFYSVGIGQISSEVPQNLSASRPQDRQFILSSKKLLLSDSGFYLCAWSSGTTREQYFGPGTRLTVT.